This TCR beta chain stems from a study of blood T cell repertoires in COVID-19. The table came from immunoSEQ multiplex PCR; TCRdb's copy has only in-frame clones and leaves some out. This sample has approximately 270,000 clones, with around 88% found just once. This CDR3 contains 13 residues. Trimming removed 6 bases at V and 3 bases at J, with 11 bases between. Germline CDR1 reads KGHSH; CDR2 reads LQKENI. The J gene is TRBJ1-2, the V gene TRBV18, with D possibly matching TRBD1 (5 bases). Source material: peripheral blood. The sequence was obtained from a man of 80 years or more with acute or convalescent COVID-19. CDR3 in amino acids: CASSSAGDYGYTF. In nucleotides, the CDR3 is TGTGCCAGCTCCTCGGCGGGGGACTATGGCTACACCTTC.